This T cell receptor (beta chain) was captured by sequencing in a study of control samples from healthy donors and cancer patients. Assay used: immunoSEQ multiplex PCR; TCRdb lists only in-frame clones, some missing. The sample yields some 100,000 clones, 75% to 85% seen once. The CDR3 contains 15 residues. CDR1 is SEHNR and CDR2 is FQNEAQ in the germline V gene (reference sequence). Unmatched junction bases numbered 8, after V lost 3 bases and J lost 4 bases. The rearrangement joins TRBV7-9 to TRBJ2-5, with 7 bases aligning to TRBD1. The receptor's source is a woman aged 25 to 39 in good health. Sequenced material: blood. The CDR3, as DNA: TGTGCCAGCAGCTTTAGACAGGGTCTGGGAGAGACCCAGTACTTC. Translated, it gives CASSFRQGLGETQYF.